The clone carrying this TCR beta chain was detected a few times. Its cognate antigen is unknown. The PCR ran on 60 Vbeta and 13 Jbeta primers. Produced via immunoSEQ multiplex PCR; TCRdb's table is partial and in-frame only. This sample has some 110,000 clones, with about 70% found just once. The data were taken from a study of cytomegalovirus exposure and HLA in healthy donors. Overall study results and limits: Researchers reported in a later analysis that common viral pathogens appeared linked to several top clusters. According to reports, the classifier identified cytomegalovirus status with high specificity and sensitivity.

The germline V gene encodes CDR1 SGHDT and CDR2 YYEEEE. Losses at the gene ends were 4 bases for V and 7 bases for J; bases not matched to a gene: 4. This CDR3 has 13 amino acids. The chain combines TRBV5-6 with TRBJ1-2, with 10 bases identical to TRBD1. The specimen was PBMCs. This TCR was recovered from a man between 25 and 39 years old in good health and CMV-seropositive. CDR3 protein: CASSDRGRGGYTF. The CDR3 nucleotides read TGTGCCAGCAGCGACAGGGGGCGCGGTGGCTACACCTTC.